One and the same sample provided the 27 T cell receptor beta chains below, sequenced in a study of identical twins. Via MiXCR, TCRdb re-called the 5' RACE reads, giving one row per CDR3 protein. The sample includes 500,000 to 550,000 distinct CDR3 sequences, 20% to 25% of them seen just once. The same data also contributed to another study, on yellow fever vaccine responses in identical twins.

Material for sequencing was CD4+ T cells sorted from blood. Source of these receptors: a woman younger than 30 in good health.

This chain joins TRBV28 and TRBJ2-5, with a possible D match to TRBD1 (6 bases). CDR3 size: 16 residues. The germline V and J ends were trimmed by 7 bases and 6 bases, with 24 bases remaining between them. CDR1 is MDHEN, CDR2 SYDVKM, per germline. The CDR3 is CASTMWGVDRPQTQYF. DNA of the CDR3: TGTGCCAGCACAATGTGGGGCGTAGACAGGCCCCAGACCCAGTACTTC.

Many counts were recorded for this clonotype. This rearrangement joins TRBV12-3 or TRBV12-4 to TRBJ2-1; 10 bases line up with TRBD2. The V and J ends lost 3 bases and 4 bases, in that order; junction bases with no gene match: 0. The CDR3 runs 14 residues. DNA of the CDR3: TGTGCCAGCAGTTTGACTAGCGGGTACAATGAGCAGTTCTTC. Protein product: CASSLTSGYNEQFF.

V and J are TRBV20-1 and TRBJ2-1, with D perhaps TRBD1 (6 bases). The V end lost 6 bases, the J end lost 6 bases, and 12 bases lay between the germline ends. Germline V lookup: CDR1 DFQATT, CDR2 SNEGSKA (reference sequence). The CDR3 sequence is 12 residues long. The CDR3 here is CSARQQGNEQFF. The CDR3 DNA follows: TGCAGTGCGAGACAACAGGGCAATGAGCAGTTCTTC.

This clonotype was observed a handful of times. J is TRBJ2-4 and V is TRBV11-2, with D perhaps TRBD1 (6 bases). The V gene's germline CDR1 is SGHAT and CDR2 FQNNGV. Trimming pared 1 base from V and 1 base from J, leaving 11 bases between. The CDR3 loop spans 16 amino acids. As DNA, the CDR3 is TGTGCCAGCAGCTTAGTCTTTCAGGGGGCCAAAAACATTCAGTACTTC. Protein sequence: CASSLVFQGAKNIQYF.

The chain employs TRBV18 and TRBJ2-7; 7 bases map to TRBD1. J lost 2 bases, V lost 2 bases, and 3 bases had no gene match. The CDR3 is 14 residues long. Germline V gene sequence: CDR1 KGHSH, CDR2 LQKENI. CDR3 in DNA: TGTGCCAGCTCACCAGGACAGGAGGCCTACGAGCAGTACGTC. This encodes CASSPGQEAYEQYV.

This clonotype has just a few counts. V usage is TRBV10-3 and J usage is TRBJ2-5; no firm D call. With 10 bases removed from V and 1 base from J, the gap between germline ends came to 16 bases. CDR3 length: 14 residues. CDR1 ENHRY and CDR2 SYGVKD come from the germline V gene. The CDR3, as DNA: TGTGCCACCTCAATCTCCTCTAGCCAAGAGACCCAGTACTTC. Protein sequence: CATSISSSQETQYF.

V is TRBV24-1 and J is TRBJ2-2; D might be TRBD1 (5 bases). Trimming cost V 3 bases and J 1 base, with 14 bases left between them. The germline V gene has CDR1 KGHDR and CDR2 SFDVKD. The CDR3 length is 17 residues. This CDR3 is CATSDSTRDRNTGELFF. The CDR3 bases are TGTGCCACCAGTGATAGCACAAGAGACAGGAACACCGGGGAGCTGTTTTTT.

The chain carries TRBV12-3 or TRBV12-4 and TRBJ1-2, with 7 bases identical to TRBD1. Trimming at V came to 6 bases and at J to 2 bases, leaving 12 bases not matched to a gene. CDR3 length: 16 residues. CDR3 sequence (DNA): TGTGCCAGCAGACCAAACGACAGGGCGGGAAACTATGGCTACACCTTC. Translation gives CASRPNDRAGNYGYTF.

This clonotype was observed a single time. This CDR3 reads CASSPPGTSGRGGNIQYF. The CDR3 DNA follows: TGTGCCAGCAGCCCCCCCGGGACTAGCGGGAGGGGGGGTAACATTCAGTACTTC. The V gene is TRBV28, the J gene TRBJ2-4, with TRBD2 matching over 16 bases. The germline gives CDR1 MDHEN, CDR2 SYDVKM. J was trimmed by 7 bases and V by 6 bases; bases with no gene match: 12. The CDR3 sequence is 18 residues long.

The CDR3 here is CASSKGTGIRVTEAFF. DNA of the CDR3: TGTGCCAGCAGCAAGGGGACAGGGATAAGGGTCACTGAAGCTTTCTTT. V and J are TRBV7-2 and TRBJ1-1; 9 nucleotides line up with TRBD1. The V segment lost 5 bases and the J segment 4 bases; nucleotides outside the gene matches: 11. This CDR3 has 16 residues. Germline CDR1 reads SGHTA; CDR2 reads FQGNSA.

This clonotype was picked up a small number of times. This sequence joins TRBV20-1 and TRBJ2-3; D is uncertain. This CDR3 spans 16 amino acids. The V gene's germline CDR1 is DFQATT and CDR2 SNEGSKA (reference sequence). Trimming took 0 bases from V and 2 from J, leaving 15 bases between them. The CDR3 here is CSARDLPYRSTDTQYF. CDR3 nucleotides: TGCAGTGCTAGAGACCTGCCTTACCGGTCCACAGATACGCAGTATTTT.

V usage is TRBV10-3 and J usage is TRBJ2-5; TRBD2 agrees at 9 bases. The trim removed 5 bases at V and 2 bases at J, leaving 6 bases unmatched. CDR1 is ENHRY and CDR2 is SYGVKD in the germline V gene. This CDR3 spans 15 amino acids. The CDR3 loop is CAISPGLAAQETQYF. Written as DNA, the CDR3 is TGTGCCATCAGTCCGGGACTAGCTGCTCAAGAGACCCAGTACTTC.

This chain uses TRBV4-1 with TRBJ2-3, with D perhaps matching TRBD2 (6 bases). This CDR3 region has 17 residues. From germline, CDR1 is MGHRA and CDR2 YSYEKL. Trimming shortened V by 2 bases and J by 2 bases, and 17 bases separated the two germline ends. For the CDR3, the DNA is TGCGCCAGCAGCCAATCAAGAACACGGGAGACCACAGATACGCAGTATTTT. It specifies CASSQSRTRETTDTQYF.

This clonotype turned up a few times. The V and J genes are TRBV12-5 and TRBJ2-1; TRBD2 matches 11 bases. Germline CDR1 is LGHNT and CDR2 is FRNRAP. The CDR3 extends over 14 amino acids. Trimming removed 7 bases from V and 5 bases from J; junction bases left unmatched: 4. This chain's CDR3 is CASALTSGNNEQFF. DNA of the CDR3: TGTGCTAGTGCCCTGACTAGCGGGAACAATGAGCAGTTCTTC. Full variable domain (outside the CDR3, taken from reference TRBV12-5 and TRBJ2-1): DARVTQTPRHKVTEMGQEVTMRCQPILGHNTVFWYRQTMMQGLELLAYFRNRAPLDDSGMPKDRFSAEMPDATLATLKIQPSEPRDSAVYFCASALTSGNNEQFFGPGTRLTVL.

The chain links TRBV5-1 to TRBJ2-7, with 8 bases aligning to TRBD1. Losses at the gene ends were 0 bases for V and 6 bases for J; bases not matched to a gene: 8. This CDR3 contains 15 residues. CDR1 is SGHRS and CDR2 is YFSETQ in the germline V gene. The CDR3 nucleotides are TGCGCCAGCAGCTTGGGGACAGGGAACACTATCGAGCAGTACGTC. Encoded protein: CASSLGTGNTIEQYV.

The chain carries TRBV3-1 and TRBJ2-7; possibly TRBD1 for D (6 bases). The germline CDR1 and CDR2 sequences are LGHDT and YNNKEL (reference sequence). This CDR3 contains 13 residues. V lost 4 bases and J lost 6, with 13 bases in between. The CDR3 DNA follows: TGTGCCAGCAGCCCACAACAGGGAAGCGAGCAGTACGTC. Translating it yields CASSPQQGSEQYV.

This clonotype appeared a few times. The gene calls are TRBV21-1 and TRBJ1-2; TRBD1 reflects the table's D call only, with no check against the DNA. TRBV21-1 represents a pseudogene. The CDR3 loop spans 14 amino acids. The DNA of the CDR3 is TGTGCCAGCAGCAAAGCCGGCCCAGGGAATGGCTACACCTTC. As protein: CASSKAGPGNGYTF.

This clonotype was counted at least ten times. The CDR3 loop is CASSQGTGGGNEQFF. In nucleotides, the CDR3 is TGTGCCAGCAGTCAGGGGACAGGGGGTGGCAATGAGCAGTTCTTC. The chain carries TRBV12-3 or TRBV12-4 and TRBJ2-1; 11 nucleotides align to TRBD1. This CDR3 spans 15 amino acids. Losses at the gene ends were 5 bases for V and 6 bases for J; bases not matched to a gene: 6.

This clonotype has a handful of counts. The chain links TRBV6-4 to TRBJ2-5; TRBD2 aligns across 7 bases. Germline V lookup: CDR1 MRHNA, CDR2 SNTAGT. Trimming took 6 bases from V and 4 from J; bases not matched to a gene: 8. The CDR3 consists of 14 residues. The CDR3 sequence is CASRTRERGETQYF. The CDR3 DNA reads TGTGCCAGCAGGACGCGGGAGAGAGGAGAGACCCAGTACTTC.

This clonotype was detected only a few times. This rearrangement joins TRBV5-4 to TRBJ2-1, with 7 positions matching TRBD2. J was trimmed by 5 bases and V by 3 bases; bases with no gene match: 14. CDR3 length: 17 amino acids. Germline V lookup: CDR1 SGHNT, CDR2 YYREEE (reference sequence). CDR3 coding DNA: TGTGCCAGCAGCTGGGGGTTGGGGGGGTCACAAAACAATGAGCAGTTCTTC. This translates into CASSWGLGGSQNNEQFF.

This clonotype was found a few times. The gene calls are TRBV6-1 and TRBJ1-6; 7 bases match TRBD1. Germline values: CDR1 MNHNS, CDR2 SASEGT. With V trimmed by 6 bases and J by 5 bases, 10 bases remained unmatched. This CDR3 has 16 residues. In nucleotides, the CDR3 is TGTGCCAGCAGCGAGAGAGACAGGGCTAATAATTCACCCCTCCACTTT. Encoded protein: CASSERDRANNSPLHF.

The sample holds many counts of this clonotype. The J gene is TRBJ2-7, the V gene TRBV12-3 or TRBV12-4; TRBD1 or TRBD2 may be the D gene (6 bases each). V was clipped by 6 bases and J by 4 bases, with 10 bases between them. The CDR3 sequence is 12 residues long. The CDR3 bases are TGTGCCAGCAGCCGAGGGGGGTACGAGCAGTACTTC. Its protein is CASSRGGYEQYF.

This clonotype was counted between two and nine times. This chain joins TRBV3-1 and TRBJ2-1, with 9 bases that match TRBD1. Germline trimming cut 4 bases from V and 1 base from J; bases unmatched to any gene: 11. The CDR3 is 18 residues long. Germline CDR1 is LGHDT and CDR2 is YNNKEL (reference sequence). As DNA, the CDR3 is TGTGCCAGCAGCCGGGGACAGGGAGGGCAGGGGTCCTACAATGAGCAGTTCTTC. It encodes CASSRGQGGQGSYNEQFF.

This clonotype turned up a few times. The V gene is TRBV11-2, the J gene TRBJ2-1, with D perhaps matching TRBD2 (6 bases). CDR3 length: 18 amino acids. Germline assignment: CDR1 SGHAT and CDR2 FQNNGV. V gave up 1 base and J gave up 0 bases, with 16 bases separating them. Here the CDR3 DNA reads TGTGCCAGCAGCTTAGGGAGGGGTAGTTCACCCTCCTACAATGAGCAGTTCTTC. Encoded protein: CASSLGRGSSPSYNEQFF.

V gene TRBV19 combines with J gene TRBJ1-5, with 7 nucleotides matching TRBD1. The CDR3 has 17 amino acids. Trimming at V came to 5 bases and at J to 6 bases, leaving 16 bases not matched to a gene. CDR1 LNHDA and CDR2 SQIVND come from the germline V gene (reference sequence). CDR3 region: CASSRYLGHPGGQPQHF. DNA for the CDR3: TGTGCCAGTAGTCGATATTTGGGACACCCAGGGGGTCAGCCCCAGCATTTT.

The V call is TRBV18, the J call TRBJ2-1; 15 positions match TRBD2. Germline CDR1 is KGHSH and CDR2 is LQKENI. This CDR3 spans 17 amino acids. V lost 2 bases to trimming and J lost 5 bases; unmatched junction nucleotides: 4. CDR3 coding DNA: TGTGCCAGCTCACCAGGACTAGCGGGAGGGAGGAACAATGAGCAGTTCTTC. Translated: CASSPGLAGGRNNEQFF.

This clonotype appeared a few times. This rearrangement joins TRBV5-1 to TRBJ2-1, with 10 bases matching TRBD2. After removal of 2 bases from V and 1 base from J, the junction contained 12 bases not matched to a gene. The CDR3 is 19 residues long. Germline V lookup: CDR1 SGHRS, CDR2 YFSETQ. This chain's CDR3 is CASSFQTGTSDSSYNEQFF. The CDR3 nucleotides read TGCGCCAGCAGCTTTCAGACCGGGACTAGCGACAGTTCCTACAATGAGCAGTTCTTC.